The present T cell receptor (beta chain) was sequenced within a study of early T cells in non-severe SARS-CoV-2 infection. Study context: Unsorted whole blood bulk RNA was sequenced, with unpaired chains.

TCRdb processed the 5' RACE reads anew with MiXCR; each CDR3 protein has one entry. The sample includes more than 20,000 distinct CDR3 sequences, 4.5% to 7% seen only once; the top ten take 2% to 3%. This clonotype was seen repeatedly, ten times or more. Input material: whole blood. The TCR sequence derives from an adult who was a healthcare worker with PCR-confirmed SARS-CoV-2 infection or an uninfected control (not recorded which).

CDR3 residues: CASSLARGLDYEKLFF. Here the CDR3 DNA reads TGTGCCAGCAGCTTAGCGCGGGGCTTGGATTATGAAAAACTGTTTTTT. V usage is TRBV7-9 and J usage is TRBJ1-4; TRBD1 might be the D (5 bases). Germline V lookup: CDR1 SEHNR, CDR2 FQNEAQ (reference sequence). The ends were cut back, 0 bases at V and 6 bases at J, with 14 bases in the middle. The CDR3 runs to 16 residues.